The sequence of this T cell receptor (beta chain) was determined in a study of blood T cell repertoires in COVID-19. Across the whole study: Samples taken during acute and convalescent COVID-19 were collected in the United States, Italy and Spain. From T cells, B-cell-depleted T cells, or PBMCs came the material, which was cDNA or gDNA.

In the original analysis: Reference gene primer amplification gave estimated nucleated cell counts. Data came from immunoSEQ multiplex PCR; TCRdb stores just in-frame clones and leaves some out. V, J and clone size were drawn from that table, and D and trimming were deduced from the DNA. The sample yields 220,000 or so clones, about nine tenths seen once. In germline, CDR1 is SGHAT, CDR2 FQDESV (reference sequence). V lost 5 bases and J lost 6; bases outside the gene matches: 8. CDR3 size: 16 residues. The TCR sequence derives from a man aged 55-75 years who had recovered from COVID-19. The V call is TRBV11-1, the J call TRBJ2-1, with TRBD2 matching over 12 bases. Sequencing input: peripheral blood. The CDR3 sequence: CASSLPLAGGRNEQFF. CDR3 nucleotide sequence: TGTGCCAGCAGCCTCCCACTAGCGGGGGGCCGCAATGAGCAGTTCTTC.